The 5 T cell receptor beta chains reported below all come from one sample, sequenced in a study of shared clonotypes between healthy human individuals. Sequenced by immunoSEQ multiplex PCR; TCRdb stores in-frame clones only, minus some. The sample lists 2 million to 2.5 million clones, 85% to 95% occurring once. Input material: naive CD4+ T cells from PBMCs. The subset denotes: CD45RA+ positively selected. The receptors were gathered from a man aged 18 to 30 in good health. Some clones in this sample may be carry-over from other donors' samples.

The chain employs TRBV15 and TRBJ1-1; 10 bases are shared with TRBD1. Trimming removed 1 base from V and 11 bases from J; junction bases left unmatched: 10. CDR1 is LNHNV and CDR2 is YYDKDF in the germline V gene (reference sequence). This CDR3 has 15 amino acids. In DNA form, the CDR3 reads TGTGCCACCAGCAGAGTACGCGATGACAGGGGGCATGCTTTCTTT. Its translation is CATSRVRDDRGHAFF.

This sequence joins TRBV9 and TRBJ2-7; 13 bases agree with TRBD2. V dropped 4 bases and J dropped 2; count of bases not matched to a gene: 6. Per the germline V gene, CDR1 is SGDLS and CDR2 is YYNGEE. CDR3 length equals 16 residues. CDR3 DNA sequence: TGTGCCAGCAGCCGAGGACTAGCGGGAGACGCCTACGAGCAGTACTTC. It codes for CASSRGLAGDAYEQYF. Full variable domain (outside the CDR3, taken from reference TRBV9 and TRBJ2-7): DSGVTQTPKHLITATGQRVTLRCSPRSGDLSVYWYQQSLDQGLQFLIQYYNGEERAKGNILERFSAQQFPDLHSELNLSSLELGDSALYFCASSRGLAGDAYEQYFGPGTRLTVT.

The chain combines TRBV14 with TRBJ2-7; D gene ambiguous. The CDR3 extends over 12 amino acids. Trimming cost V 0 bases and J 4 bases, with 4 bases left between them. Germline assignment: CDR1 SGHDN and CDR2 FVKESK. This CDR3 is CASSQEIYEQYF. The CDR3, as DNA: TGTGCCAGCAGCCAAGAAATTTACGAGCAGTACTTC.

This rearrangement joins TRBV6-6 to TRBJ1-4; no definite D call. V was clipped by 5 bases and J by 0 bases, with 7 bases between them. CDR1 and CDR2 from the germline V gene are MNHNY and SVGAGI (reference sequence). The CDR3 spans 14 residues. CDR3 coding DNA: TGTGCCAGCAGTAGAGTTTCAACTAATGAAAAACTGTTTTTT. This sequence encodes CASSRVSTNEKLFF.

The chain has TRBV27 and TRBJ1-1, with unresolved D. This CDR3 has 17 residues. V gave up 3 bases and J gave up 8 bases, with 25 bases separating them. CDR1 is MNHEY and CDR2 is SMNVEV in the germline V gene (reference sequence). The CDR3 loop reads CASSFWAIRVGRTEAFF. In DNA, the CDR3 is TGTGCCAGCAGTTTCTGGGCCATCCGAGTAGGCCGAACCGAAGCTTTCTTT.